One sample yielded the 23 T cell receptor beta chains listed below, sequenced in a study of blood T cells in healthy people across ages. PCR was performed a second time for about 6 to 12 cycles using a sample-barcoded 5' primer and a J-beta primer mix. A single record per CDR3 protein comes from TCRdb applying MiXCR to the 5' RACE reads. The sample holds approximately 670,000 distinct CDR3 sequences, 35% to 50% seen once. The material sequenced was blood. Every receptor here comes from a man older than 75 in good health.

For the CDR3, the DNA is TGCGCCAGCAGCTATGCCGGGACTAGCAGGATGCAGACCCAGTACTTC. This sequence encodes CASSYAGTSRMQTQYF. The chain combines TRBV5-1 with TRBJ2-5, with 9 positions matching TRBD2. Looked up from germline, CDR1 is SGHRS and CDR2 is YFSETQ. This CDR3 has 16 residues. V lost 3 bases and J lost 6; bases outside the gene matches: 12.

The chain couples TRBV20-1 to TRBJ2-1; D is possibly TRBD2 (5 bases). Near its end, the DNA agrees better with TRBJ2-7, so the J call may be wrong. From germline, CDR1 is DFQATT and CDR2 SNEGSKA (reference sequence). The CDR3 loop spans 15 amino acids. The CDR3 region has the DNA TGCAGTGCTAGAGATTCGGGAAGGTCCTACAATGAGCAGTACTTC. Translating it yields CSARDSGRSYNEQYF.

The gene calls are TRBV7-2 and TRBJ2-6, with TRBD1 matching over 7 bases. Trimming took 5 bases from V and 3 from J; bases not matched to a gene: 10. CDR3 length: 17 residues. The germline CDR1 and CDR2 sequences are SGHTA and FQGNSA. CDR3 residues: CASSLKPQGVGANVLTF. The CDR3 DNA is TGTGCCAGCAGCCTCAAACCTCAGGGGGTTGGGGCCAACGTCCTGACTTTC.

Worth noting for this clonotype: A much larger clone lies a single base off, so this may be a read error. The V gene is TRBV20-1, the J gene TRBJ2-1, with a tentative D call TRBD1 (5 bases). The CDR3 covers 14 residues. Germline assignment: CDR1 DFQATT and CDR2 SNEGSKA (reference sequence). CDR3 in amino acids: CGADARTIYNEQFF. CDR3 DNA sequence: TGCGGTGCTGACGCTCGGACAATTTACAATGAGCAGTTCTTC.

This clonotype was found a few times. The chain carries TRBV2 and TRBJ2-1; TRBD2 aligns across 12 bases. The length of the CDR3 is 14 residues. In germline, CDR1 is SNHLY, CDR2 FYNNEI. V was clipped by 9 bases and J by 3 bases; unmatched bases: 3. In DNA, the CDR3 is TGTGCCAGTAAGACTAGCGGGAGCTACAATGAGCAGTTCTTC. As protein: CASKTSGSYNEQFF.

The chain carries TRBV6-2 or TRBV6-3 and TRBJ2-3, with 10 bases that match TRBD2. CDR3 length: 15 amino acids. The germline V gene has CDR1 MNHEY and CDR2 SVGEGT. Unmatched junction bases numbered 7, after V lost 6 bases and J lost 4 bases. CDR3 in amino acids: CASRDSGGASDTQYF. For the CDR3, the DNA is TGTGCCAGCAGGGACAGCGGGGGGGCTTCAGATACGCAGTATTTT.

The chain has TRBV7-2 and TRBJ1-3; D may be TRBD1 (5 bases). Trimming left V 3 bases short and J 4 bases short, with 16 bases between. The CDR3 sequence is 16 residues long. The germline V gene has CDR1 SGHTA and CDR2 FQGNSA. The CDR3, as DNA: TGTGCCAGCAGCTTGCAGCCGGGGCGGATGGGAAACACCATATATTTT. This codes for CASSLQPGRMGNTIYF. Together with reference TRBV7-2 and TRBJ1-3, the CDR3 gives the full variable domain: GAGVSQSPSNKVTEKGKDVELRCDPISGHTALYWYRQSLGQGLEFLIYFQGNSAPDKSGLPSDRFSAERTGGSVSTLTIQRTQQEDSAVYLCASSLQPGRMGNTIYFGEGSWLTVV.

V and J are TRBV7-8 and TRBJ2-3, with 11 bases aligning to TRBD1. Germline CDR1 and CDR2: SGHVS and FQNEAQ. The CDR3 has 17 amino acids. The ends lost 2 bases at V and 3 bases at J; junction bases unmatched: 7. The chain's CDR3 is CASSLMGTGGTTDTQYF. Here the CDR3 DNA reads TGTGCCAGCAGCTTAATGGGGACAGGGGGGACGACAGATACGCAGTATTTT.

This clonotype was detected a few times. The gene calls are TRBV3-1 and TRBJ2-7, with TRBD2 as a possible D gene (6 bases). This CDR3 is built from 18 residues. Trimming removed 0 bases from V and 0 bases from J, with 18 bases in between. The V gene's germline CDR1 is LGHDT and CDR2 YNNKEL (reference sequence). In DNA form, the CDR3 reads TGTGCCAGCAGCCAAGATTTGGATAGCGGCAGATTCTCCTACGAGCAGTACTTC. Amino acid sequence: CASSQDLDSGRFSYEQYF.

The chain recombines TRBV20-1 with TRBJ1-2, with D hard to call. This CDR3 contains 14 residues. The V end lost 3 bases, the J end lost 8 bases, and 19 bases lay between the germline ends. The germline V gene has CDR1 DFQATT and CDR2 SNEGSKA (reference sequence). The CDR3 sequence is CSARSVVSDGGYTF. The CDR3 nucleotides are TGCAGTGCTAGGTCTGTAGTGTCAGACGGGGGCTACACCTTC.

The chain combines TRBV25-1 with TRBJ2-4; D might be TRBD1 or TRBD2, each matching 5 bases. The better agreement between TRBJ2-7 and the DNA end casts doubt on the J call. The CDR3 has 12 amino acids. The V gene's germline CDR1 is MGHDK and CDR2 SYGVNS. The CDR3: CASGRGVVEQYF. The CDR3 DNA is TGTGCCAGCGGAAGAGGGGTTGTCGAGCAGTACTTC.

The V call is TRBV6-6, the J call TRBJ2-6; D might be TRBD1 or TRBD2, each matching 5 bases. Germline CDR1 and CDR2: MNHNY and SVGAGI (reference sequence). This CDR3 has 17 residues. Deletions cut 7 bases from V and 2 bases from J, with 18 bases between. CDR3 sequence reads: CASKLGTGNPGANVLTF. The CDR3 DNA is TGTGCCAGCAAGCTCGGGACGGGTAACCCTGGGGCCAACGTCCTGACTTTC.

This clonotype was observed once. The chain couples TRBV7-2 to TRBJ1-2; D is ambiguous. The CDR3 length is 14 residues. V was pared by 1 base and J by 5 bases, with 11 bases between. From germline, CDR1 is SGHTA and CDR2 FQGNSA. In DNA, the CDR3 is TGTGCCAGCAGCTTAGGACCGTCGGCATATGGCTACACCTTC. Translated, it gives CASSLGPSAYGYTF.

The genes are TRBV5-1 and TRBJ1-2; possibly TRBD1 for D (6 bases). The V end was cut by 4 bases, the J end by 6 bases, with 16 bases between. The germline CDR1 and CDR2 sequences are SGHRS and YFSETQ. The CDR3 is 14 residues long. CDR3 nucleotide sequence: TGCGCCAGCAGCCCCGGGCCAGGGGAGCATGGCTACACCTTC. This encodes CASSPGPGEHGYTF. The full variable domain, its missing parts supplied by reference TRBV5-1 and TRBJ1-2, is KAGVTQTPRYLIKTRGQQVTLSCSPISGHRSVSWYQQTPGQGLQFLFEYFSETQRNKGNFPGRFSGRQFSNSRSEMNVSTLELGDSALYLCASSPGPGEHGYTFGSGTRLTVV.

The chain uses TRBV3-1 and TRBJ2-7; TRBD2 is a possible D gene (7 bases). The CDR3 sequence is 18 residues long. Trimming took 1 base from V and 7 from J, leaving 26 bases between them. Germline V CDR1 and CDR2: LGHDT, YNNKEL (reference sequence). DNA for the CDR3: TGTGCCAGCAGCCAAGGGGGGGGGCCCTCCCTTTTCTACAATGAGCAGTACTTC. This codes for CASSQGGGPSLFYNEQYF.

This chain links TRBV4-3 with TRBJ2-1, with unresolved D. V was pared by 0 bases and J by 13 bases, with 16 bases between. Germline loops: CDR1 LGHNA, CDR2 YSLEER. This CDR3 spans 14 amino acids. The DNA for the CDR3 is TGCGCCAGCAGCCAAGAAATGGGCCAGCGAACACAGTTCTTC. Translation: CASSQEMGQRTQFF.

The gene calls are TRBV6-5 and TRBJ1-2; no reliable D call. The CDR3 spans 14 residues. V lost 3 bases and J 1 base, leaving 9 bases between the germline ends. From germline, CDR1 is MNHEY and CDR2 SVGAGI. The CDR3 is CASSYNVNNYGYTF. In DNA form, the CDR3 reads TGTGCCAGCAGTTATAACGTAAATAACTATGGCTACACCTTC.

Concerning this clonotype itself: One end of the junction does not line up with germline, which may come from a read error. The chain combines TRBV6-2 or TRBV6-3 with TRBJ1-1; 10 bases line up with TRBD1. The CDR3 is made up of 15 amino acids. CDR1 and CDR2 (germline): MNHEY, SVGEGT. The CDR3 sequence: CACRDRGLGNTEAFF. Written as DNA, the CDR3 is TGTGCCTGCAGGGACAGGGGATTGGGGAACACTGAAGCTTTCTTT.

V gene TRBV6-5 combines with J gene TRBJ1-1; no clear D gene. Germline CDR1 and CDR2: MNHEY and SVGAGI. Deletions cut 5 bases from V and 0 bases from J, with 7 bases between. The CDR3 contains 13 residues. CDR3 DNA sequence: TGTGCCAGCAGTAAGGACGTGAACACTGAAGCTTTCTTT. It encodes CASSKDVNTEAFF.

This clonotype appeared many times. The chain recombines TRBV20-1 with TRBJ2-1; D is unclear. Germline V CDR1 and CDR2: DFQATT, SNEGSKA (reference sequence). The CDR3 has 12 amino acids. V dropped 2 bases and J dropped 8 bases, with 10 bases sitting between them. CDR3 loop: CSARPLLYEQFF. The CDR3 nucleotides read TGCAGTGCTAGACCTCTCCTTTATGAGCAGTTCTTC.

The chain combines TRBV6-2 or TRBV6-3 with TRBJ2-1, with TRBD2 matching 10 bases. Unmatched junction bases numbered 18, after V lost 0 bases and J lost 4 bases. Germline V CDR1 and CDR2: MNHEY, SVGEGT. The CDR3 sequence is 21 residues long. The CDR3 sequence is CASSYSKGRSGRAARYNEQFF. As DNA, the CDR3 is TGTGCCAGCAGTTACTCGAAGGGTAGGAGCGGGAGGGCCGCGAGGTACAATGAGCAGTTCTTC.

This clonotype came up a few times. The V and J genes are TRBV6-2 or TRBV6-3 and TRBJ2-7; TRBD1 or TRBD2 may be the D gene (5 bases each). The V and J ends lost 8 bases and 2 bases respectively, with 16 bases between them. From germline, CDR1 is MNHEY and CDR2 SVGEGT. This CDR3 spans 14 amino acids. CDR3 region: CASWGLGTTYEQYF. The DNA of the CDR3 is TGTGCCAGCTGGGGCCTAGGGACGACCTACGAGCAGTACTTC.

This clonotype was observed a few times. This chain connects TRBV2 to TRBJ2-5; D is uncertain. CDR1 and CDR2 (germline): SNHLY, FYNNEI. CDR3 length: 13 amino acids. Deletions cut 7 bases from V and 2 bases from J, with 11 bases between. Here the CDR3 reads CASTATRQETQYF. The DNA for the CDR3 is TGTGCCAGCACCGCCACCCGTCAAGAGACCCAGTACTTC.